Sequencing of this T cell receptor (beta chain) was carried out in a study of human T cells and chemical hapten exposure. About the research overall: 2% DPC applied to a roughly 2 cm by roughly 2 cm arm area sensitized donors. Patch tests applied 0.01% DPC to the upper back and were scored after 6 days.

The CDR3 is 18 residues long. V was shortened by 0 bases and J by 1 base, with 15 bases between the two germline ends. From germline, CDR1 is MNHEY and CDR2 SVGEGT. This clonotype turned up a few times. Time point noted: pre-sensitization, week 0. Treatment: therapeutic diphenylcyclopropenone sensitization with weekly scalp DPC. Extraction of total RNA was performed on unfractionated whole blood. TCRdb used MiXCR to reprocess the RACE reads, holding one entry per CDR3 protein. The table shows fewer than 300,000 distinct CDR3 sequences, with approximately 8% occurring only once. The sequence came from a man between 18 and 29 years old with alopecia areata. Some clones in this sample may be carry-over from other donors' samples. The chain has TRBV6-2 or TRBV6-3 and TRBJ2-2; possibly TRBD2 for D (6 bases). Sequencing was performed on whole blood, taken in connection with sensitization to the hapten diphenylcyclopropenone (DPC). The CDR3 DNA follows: TGTGCCAGCAGTTACTCGTTGCTTGGGGGGATGAACACCGGGGAGCTGTTTTTT. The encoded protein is CASSYSLLGGMNTGELFF.